What follows are 22 T cell receptor beta chains derived from one specimen sequenced in a study of CD8 T cells in ankylosing spondylitis. TCRdb fed the 5' RACE reads into MiXCR, producing one record per CDR3 protein. In the table there are 300,000 to 350,000 distinct CDR3 sequences, about 20% of which are singletons. The sample taken for sequencing was blood, either unsorted or a sorted T cell fraction (not recorded which). Receptors were obtained from a female donor with ankylosing spondylitis or in good health (not recorded which).

The chain is built from TRBV10-3 and TRBJ2-7; 14 bases line up with TRBD2. V lost 4 bases and J lost 4; bases outside the gene matches: 12. CDR1 is ENHRY and CDR2 is SYGVKD in the germline V gene. The CDR3 sequence is 18 residues long. The DNA for the CDR3 is TGTGCCATCAGTGGGCCCCTCGGGACTAGCGGGAGTCGGTACGAGCAGTACTTC. Protein product: CAISGPLGTSGSRYEQYF.

This chain links TRBV12-3 or TRBV12-4 with TRBJ1-2; D is undetermined. This CDR3 has 13 amino acids. V was trimmed by 3 bases and J by 7 bases, leaving 12 bases between them. CDR3: CASSFERTAGYTF. The CDR3 coding sequence is TGTGCCAGCAGTTTTGAGCGGACTGCTGGCTACACCTTC.

In its sample, this clonotype was seen a few times. The V gene is TRBV5-1, the J gene TRBJ1-5, with a possible D match to TRBD1 (5 bases). CDR1 and CDR2 (germline): SGHRS, YFSETQ. The length of the CDR3 is 14 residues. V was trimmed by 0 bases and J by 5 bases, leaving 9 bases between them. CDR3 in DNA: TGCGCCAGCAGCTTGGGGACAACAGATCAGCCCCAGCATTTT. Its translation: CASSLGTTDQPQHF.

The rearrangement links TRBV27 to TRBJ2-7, with D perhaps given as TRBD1 or TRBD2 (5 bases each). The V and J ends lost 8 bases and 7 bases respectively, with 21 bases between them. This CDR3 has 14 amino acids. Germline CDR1 is MNHEY and CDR2 is SMNVEV (reference sequence). CDR3 coding DNA: TGTGCCAGCGGCCGGGACGCCACACTGGGGGAGCAGTACTTC. Translation gives CASGRDATLGEQYF.

The chain links TRBV6-2 or TRBV6-3 to TRBJ1-1; 10 bases are shared with TRBD1. V gave up 8 bases and J gave up 5 bases; unmatched junction bases: 14. CDR1 and CDR2 from the germline V gene are MNHEY and SVGEGT. CDR3 length: 16 amino acids. CDR3 bases: TGTGCCAGCGGAACCACCAAGGGGGGACAGGGGACTGAAGCTTTCTTT. This codes for CASGTTKGGQGTEAFF.

There are a few counts of this clonotype. V is TRBV6-2 or TRBV6-3 and J is TRBJ2-2, with 7 bases fitting TRBD2. CDR3 length: 14 residues. Per the germline V gene, CDR1 is MNHEY and CDR2 is SVGEGT. Trimming removed 4 bases from V and 4 bases from J; junction bases left unmatched: 3. In DNA form, the CDR3 reads TGTGCCAGCAGTTTCGCGGGAGCCACCGGGGAGCTGTTTTTT. This gives the protein CASSFAGATGELFF.

This clonotype appeared a few times. The gene calls are TRBV11-2 and TRBJ2-1, with 11 positions matching TRBD2. The CDR3 extends over 16 amino acids. Germline V gene data show CDR1 as SGHAT and CDR2 as FQNNGV. The trim removed 4 bases at V and 6 bases at J, leaving 8 bases unmatched. The CDR3 DNA follows: TGTGCCAGCAGCTCCCACCCCGGGACTAGCGGCAATGAGCAGTTCTTC. This translates into CASSSHPGTSGNEQFF.

J is TRBJ2-7 and V is TRBV7-2; 7 nucleotides line up with TRBD2. This CDR3 is built from 14 residues. V lost 4 bases, J lost 2 bases, and 5 bases stayed unmatched. Germline V CDR1 and CDR2: SGHTA, FQGNSA. DNA for the CDR3: TGTGCCAGCAGCTGGCCAACTAGCGCCTACGAGCAGTACTTC. This sequence encodes CASSWPTSAYEQYF.

As to this clonotype: A junction boundary mismatches the germline segment, possibly from a read error. In DNA, the CDR3 is TGTGCCAGCGGCTTAGGGGCCGGGACGCCAAGCTACGAGCAGTACTTC. Its translation is CASGLGAGTPSYEQYF. The V gene is TRBV7-2, the J gene TRBJ2-7; D is tentatively TRBD1 or TRBD2 (5 bases each). This CDR3 spans 16 amino acids. Germline loops: CDR1 SGHTA, CDR2 FQGNSA.

This clonotype was picked up a small number of times. The rearrangement links TRBV5-6 to TRBJ2-7, with D possibly being TRBD2 (6 bases). Germline CDR1 SGHDT, CDR2 YYEEEE. Trimming cost V 0 bases and J 1 base, with 11 bases left between them. The CDR3 covers 15 residues. Here the CDR3 DNA reads TGTGCCAGCAGCTTGGGCAGCGGGCTATCCTACGAGCAGTACTTC. Translated: CASSLGSGLSYEQYF. Combining the CDR3 with reference TRBV5-6 and TRBJ2-7 gives the whole variable domain DAGVTQSPTHLIKTRGQQVTLRCSPKSGHDTVSWYQQALGQGPQFIFQYYEEEERQRGNFPDRFSGHQFPNYSSELNVNALLLGDSALYLCASSLGSGLSYEQYFGPGTRLTVT.

This clonotype was detected many times. The V and J genes are TRBV3-1 and TRBJ1-2, with D possibly being TRBD1 (6 bases). The germline V and J ends were trimmed by 4 bases and 3 bases, with 15 bases remaining between them. The CDR3 has 15 amino acids. Germline-derived CDR1 and CDR2 are LGHDT and YNNKEL (reference sequence). CDR3 in DNA: TGTGCCAGCAGCCCAGGAGTGGACAGAGACTATGGCTACACCTTC. It is translated as CASSPGVDRDYGYTF.

This clonotype has a handful of counts. Written as DNA, the CDR3 is TGTGCCAGCAGTCTCCTCGACAGGGGGGTCCCTGAAGCTTTCTTT. It translates to CASSLLDRGVPEAFF. The J gene is TRBJ1-1, the V gene TRBV12-3 or TRBV12-4, with 9 bases matching TRBD1. The CDR3 is 15 amino acids. Unmatched junction bases numbered 10, after V lost 5 bases and J lost 6 bases.

This rearrangement joins TRBV20-1 to TRBJ1-1; D gene uncertain. Trimming cost V 0 bases and J 0 bases, with 11 bases left between them. The CDR3 loop spans 15 amino acids. Germline loops: CDR1 DFQATT, CDR2 SNEGSKA (reference sequence). CDR3 bases: TGCAGTGCTAGAGATATGACGGCATTGAACACTGAAGCTTTCTTT. Translating gives CSARDMTALNTEAFF.

This clonotype came up a few times. This chain joins TRBV12-3 or TRBV12-4 and TRBJ1-1; 7 nucleotides line up with TRBD1. The trim removed 6 bases at V and 11 bases at J, leaving 12 bases unmatched. This CDR3 is built from 13 residues. CDR3 sequence reads: CASSYNRGLGAFF. CDR3 DNA sequence: TGTGCCAGCAGCTACAACAGGGGATTGGGTGCTTTCTTT.

This clonotype has a count of ten or more. Written as DNA, the CDR3 is TGCAGTGCTAGAAGACTAGCGGGAAGGGTGACCCAGTACTTC. Translated: CSARRLAGRVTQYF. V and J are TRBV20-1 and TRBJ2-5; 11 nucleotides match TRBD2. Germline V lookup: CDR1 DFQATT, CDR2 SNEGSKA (reference sequence). V gave up 2 bases and J gave up 7 bases; unmatched junction bases: 6. This CDR3 has 14 amino acids.

The chain couples TRBV5-4 to TRBJ2-3; D call uncertain. The CDR3 length is 17 residues. The V end was cut by 4 bases, the J end by 0 bases, with 18 bases between. Germline CDR1 reads SGHNT; CDR2 reads YYREEE (reference sequence). CDR3 sequence: CASSPGLAEPSTDTQYF. As DNA, the CDR3 is TGTGCCAGCAGCCCCGGGCTGGCGGAACCTAGCACAGATACGCAGTATTTT.

This clonotype was observed a few times. Because the CDR3 is missing its conserved closing phenylalanine or tryptophan, this is likely a read error. V and J are TRBV10-3 and TRBJ1-6; 9 bases line up with TRBD1. This CDR3 is 14 amino acids long. Germline V gene data show CDR1 as ENHRY and CDR2 as SYGVKD. V lost 7 bases to trimming and J lost 7 bases; unmatched junction nucleotides: 5. The CDR3 DNA reads as TGTGCCATCAAGCAGGGGACAGGGAATTCACCCCTCCACTCA. This translates into CAIKQGTGNSPLHS.

This chain links TRBV7-9 with TRBJ2-6, with D possibly TRBD1 on 6 matching bases. The CDR3 covers 17 residues. Trimming cost V 5 bases and J 4 bases, with 18 bases left between them. Germline V gene data show CDR1 as SEHNR and CDR2 as FQNEAQ (reference sequence). The CDR3 sequence is CASSRPPTGTGANVLTF. The CDR3 bases are TGTGCCAGCAGCCGCCCACCAACAGGGACCGGGGCCAACGTCCTGACTTTC.

This clonotype was found many times. This chain joins TRBV12-3 or TRBV12-4 and TRBJ2-3, with D perhaps TRBD1 (6 bases). The CDR3 loop spans 15 amino acids. Deletions cut 2 bases from V and 2 bases from J, with 11 bases between. In DNA form, the CDR3 reads TGTGCCAGCAGTTTACGGGACACCTACACAGATACGCAGTATTTT. Translated, it gives CASSLRDTYTDTQYF.

There are many counts of this clonotype. CDR3 region: CSARDSPYNEQFF. DNA for the CDR3: TGCAGTGCTAGGGACTCCCCCTACAATGAGCAGTTCTTC. V is TRBV20-1 and J is TRBJ2-1, with a tentative D call TRBD2 (5 bases). Trimming stripped 3 bases from V and 2 bases from J, with 8 bases between. This CDR3 spans 13 amino acids. Per germline, CDR1 DFQATT and CDR2 SNEGSKA (reference sequence).

The CDR3 coding sequence is TGTGCCAGCAGCTTAGACAGGATCACCGGGGAGCTGTTTTTT. It specifies CASSLDRITGELFF. V gene TRBV11-2 combines with J gene TRBJ2-2, with D unclear. The germline CDR1 and CDR2 sequences are SGHAT and FQNNGV. CDR3 length equals 14 residues. The V end was cut by 0 bases, the J end by 4 bases, with 6 bases between.

The chain joins TRBV20-1 to TRBJ1-5, with TRBD1 as a possible D gene (5 bases). The germline CDR1 and CDR2 sequences are DFQATT and SNEGSKA (reference sequence). V was pared by 0 bases and J by 3 bases, with 12 bases between. CDR3 length: 15 residues. The CDR3 is CSARDRTTFNQPQHF. CDR3 DNA: TGCAGTGCTAGAGATCGGACAACCTTCAATCAGCCCCAGCATTTT.